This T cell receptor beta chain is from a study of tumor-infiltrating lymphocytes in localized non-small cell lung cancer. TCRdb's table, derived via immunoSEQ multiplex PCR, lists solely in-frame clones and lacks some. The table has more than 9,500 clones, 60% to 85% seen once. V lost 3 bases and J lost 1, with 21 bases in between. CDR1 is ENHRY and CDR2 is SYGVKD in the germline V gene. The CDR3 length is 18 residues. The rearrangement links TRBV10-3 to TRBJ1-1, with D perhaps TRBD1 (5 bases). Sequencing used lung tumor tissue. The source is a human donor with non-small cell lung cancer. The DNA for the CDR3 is TGTGCCATCAGTGAAGGAATTTGGGACCTCCGGGGGAACACTGAAGCTTTCTTT. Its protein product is CAISEGIWDLRGNTEAFF.